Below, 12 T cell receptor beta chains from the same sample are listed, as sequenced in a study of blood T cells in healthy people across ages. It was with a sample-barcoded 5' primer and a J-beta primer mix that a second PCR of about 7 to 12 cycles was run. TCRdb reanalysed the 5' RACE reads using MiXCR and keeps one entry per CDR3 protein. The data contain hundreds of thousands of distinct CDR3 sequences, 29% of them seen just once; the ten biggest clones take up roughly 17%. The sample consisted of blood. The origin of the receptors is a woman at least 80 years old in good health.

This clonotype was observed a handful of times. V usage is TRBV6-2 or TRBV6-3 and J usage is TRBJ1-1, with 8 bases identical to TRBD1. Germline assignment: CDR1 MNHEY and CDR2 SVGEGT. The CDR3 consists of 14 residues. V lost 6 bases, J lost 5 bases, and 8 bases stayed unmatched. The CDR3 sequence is CASSDRGSWTEAFF. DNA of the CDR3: TGTGCCAGCAGCGACAGGGGAAGTTGGACTGAAGCTTTCTTT.

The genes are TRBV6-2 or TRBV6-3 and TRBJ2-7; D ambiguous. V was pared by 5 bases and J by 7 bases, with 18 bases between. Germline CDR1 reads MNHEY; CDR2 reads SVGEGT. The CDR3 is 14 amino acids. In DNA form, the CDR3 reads TGTGCCAGCAGTACCCGTACGACCTTGGGGGAGCAGTACTTC. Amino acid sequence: CASSTRTTLGEQYF.

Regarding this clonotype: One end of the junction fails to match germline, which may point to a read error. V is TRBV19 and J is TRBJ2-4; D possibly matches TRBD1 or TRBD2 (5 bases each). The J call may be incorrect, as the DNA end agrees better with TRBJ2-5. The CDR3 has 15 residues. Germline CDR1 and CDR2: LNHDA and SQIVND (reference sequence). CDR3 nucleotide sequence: TGTGCCAGTAGTATAGGGGGGACGGTTCAAGGGACCCAGTACTTC. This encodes CASSIGGTVQGTQYF.

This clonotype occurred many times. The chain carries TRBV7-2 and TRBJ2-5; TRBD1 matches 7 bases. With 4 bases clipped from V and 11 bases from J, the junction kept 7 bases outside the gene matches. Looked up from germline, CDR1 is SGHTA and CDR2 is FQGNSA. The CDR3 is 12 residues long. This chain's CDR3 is CASSSDRVKQYF. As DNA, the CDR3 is TGTGCCAGCAGCTCTGACAGGGTAAAGCAGTACTTC. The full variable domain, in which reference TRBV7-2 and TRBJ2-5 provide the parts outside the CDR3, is GAGVSQSPSNKVTEKGKDVELRCDPISGHTALYWYRQSLGQGLEFLIYFQGNSAPDKSGLPSDRFSAERTGGSVSTLTIQRTQQEDSAVYLCASSSDRVKQYFGPGTRLLVL.

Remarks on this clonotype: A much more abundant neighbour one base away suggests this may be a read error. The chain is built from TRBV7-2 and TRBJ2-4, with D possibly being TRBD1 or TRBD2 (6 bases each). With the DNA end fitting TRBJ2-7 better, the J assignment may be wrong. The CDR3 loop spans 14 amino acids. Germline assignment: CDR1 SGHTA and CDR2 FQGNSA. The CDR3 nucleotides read TGTGCCAGCAGCATTACAGGGAGGACCTACGAGCAGTACTTC. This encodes CASSITGRTYEQYF.

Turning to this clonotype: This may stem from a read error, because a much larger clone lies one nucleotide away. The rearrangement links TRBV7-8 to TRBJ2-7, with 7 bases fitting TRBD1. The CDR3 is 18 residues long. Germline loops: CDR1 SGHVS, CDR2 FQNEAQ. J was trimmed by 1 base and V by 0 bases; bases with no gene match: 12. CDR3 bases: TGTGCCAGCAGCTTAGCGTTACAGGGGTCGCCCCCATCCTACGAGCAGTACTTC. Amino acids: CASSLALQGSPPSYEQYF.

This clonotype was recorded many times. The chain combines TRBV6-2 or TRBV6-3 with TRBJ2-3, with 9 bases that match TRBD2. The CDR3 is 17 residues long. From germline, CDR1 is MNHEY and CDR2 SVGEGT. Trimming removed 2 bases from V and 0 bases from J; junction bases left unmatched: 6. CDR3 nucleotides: TGTGCCAGCAGTTACGCGAAAGCGGGGGGTAGCACAGATACGCAGTATTTT. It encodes CASSYAKAGGSTDTQYF.

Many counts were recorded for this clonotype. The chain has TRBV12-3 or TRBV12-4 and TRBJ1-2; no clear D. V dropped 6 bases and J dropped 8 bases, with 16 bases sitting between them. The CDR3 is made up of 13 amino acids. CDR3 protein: CASSLSLTGGYTF. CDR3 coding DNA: TGTGCCAGCAGCCTGTCGCTGACGGGCGGCTACACCTTC.

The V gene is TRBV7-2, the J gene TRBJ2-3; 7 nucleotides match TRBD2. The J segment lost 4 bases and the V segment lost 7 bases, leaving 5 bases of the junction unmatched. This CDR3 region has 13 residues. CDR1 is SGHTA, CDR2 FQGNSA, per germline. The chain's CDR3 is CASTYTSADTQYF. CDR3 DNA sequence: TGTGCCAGCACCTATACTAGCGCAGATACGCAGTATTTT.

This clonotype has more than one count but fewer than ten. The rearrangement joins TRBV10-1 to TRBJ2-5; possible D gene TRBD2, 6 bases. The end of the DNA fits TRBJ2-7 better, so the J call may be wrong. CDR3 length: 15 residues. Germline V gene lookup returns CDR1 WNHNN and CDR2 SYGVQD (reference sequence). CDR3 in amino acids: CASSGGSGERNEQYF. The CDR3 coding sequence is TGCGCCAGCAGTGGTGGGTCGGGGGAAAGGAACGAGCAGTACTTC.

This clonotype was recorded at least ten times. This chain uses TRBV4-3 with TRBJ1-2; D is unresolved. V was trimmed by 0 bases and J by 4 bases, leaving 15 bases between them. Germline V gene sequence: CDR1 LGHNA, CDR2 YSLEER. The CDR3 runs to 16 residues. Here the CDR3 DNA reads TGCGCCAGCAGCCAAGATCATTCAGACCGCATCTATGGCTACACCTTC. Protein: CASSQDHSDRIYGYTF.

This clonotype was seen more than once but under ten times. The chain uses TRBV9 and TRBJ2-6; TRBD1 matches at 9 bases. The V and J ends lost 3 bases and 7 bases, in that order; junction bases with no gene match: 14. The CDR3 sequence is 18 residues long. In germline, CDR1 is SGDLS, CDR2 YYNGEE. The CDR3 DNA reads TGTGCCAGCAGCGGGCCCGGGACAGGGAATGAGAGAGCCAACGTCCTGACTTTC. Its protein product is CASSGPGTGNERANVLTF.